The rows below give T cell receptor beta chains drawn from one sample of a study of blood T cells in healthy people across ages. TCRdb re-analysed the 5' RACE reads in MiXCR, keeping a single row per CDR3 protein. Here the sample spans about 900,000 distinct CDR3 sequences, roughly 60% being singletons. The sample was blood. All receptors come from a man aged 25-40 years in good health. Each CDR3 is given with its conserved first and last residue. Each record gives: V gene, clone size, D gene, J gene, CDR3 protein, CDR3 DNA. D genes are given only for firm matches. Clone size is not always given. Where it is, it says once, few, many or a class for expanded clones.

TRBV4-2	few	-	TRBJ2-7	CASSPNRGSYEQYF	TGTGCCAGCAGCCCTAACCGGGGTTCCTACGAGCAGTACTTC
TRBV7-7	few	TRBD1	TRBJ2-1	CASSEGQSYNEQFF	TGTGCTAGCAGCGAGGGACAGTCCTACAATGAGCAGTTCTTC
TRBV27	few	-	TRBJ2-7	CASSLNVGKEQYF	TGTGCCAGCAGTTTAAACGTGGGGAAGGAGCAGTACTTC
TRBV7-9	-	-	TRBJ2-5	CASSHGGFVETQYF	TGTGCCAGCAGCCATGGGGGCTTCGTGGAGACCCAGTACTTC
TRBV7-2	-	TRBD1	TRBJ2-5	CASSRSRTGRETQYF	TGTGCCAGCAGCCGTTCACGGACAGGGCGAGAGACCCAGTACTTC
TRBV21-1	-	-	TRBJ2-7	CASRQGVPYEQYF	TGTGCCAGCAGGCAGGGGGTCCCCTACGAGCAGTACTTC
TRBV19	-	TRBD1	TRBJ2-3	CASSTPRTGATDTQYF	TGTGCCAGTAGTACCCCACGGACAGGGGCCACAGATACGCAGTATTTT
TRBV4-1	-	-	TRBJ1-2	CASSPRDSTRSEGYTF	TGCGCCAGCAGCCCTCGGGATTCTACCCGTTCGGAGGGCTACACCTTC
TRBV12-3/TRBV12-4	-	TRBD1	TRBJ1-5	CASRGDRVNQPQHF	TGTGCCAGCAGGGGGGACAGGGTCAATCAGCCCCAGCATTTT
TRBV20-1	few	-	TRBJ1-2	CSAHRDYGYTF	TGCAGTGCTCACCGAGATTATGGCTACACCTTC
TRBV10-3	-	TRBD2	TRBJ2-1	CAISGTSGAPFVEQFF	TGTGCCATCAGTGGGACTAGCGGGGCCCCTTTTGTAGAGCAGTTCTTC
TRBV14	few	-	TRBJ1-2	CASSQGPTLGYTF	TGTGCCAGCAGCCAGGGCCCGACTTTGGGCTACACCTTC
TRBV18	-	-	TRBJ2-4	CASSSENIQYF	TGTGCCAGCTCATCCGAAAACATTCAGTACTTC
TRBV20-1	once	-	TRBJ1-5	CSASVGGAGQPQHF	TGCAGTGCTAGTGTAGGAGGGGCGGGTCAGCCCCAGCATTTT
TRBV29-1	few	-	TRBJ2-7	CSVEGRDQYEQYF	TGCAGCGTTGAGGGCAGGGACCAATACGAGCAGTACTTC
TRBV7-7	few	TRBD1	TRBJ2-5	CASSFGRGQFETQYF	TGTGCTAGCAGCTTCGGCAGGGGGCAGTTCGAGACCCAGTACTTC
TRBV29-1	-	TRBD1	TRBJ2-5	CSVGGSGTGIKETQYF	TGCAGCGTTGGGGGGTCCGGGACAGGGATTAAAGAGACCCAGTACTTC
TRBV4-2	-	TRBD1	TRBJ1-2	CASSQDGDRGGGYTF	TGTGCCAGCAGCCAAGATGGGGACAGGGGCGGAGGCTACACCTTC
TRBV6-6	few	-	TRBJ2-5	CASSYGHRETQYF	TGTGCCAGCAGTTACGGGCACCGGGAGACCCAGTACTTC
TRBV20-1	once	-	TRBJ1-1	CSAREGIRGEAFF	TGCAGTGCTAGAGAAGGGATCCGCGGTGAAGCTTTCTTT
TRBV4-2	few	-	TRBJ2-7	CASSSPRSHEQYF	TGTGCCAGCAGCTCTCCTAGGAGCCACGAGCAGTACTTC
TRBV4-3	few	TRBD1	TRBJ2-1	CASSQEGRGHNEQFF	TGCGCCAGCAGCCAAGAAGGCAGGGGGCACAATGAGCAGTTCTTC
TRBV9	-	-	TRBJ2-5	CASSLPSDRQETQYF	TGTGCCAGCAGCCTACCGTCGGACAGACAAGAGACCCAGTACTTC
TRBV2	-	TRBD1	TRBJ1-1	CAIRRTGNAEAFF	TGTGCCATACGAAGGACAGGGAACGCTGAAGCTTTCTTT
TRBV20-1	-	-	TRBJ2-1	CSARAKKGGVNEQFF	TGCAGTGCTAGAGCTAAAAAGGGGGGGGTTAATGAGCAGTTCTTC
TRBV20-1	-	TRBD1	TRBJ2-1	CSARTGTAQGNEQFF	TGCAGTGCTAGGACCGGGACAGCCCAAGGGAATGAGCAGTTCTTC
TRBV7-8	-	-	TRBJ1-2	CASSLWGAQGNYGYTF	TGTGCCAGCAGCTTATGGGGGGCGCAGGGTAACTATGGCTACACCTTC
TRBV7-2	-	-	TRBJ2-5	CGSTALQETQYF	TGTGGCAGCACGGCTCTCCAAGAGACCCAGTACTTC
TRBV7-2	-	-	TRBJ2-1	CASSPGPSLSYNEQFF	TGTGCCAGCAGCCCGGGACCATCCCTCTCCTACAATGAGCAGTTCTTC